The 24 T cell receptor beta chains below come from one sample, sequenced in a study of T cell changes during pregnancy in multiple sclerosis. The method was immunoSEQ multiplex PCR; TCRdb's version includes in-frame clones alone and lacks a portion of them. The table records 60,000 to 70,000 clones, 91% of them present only once. Material: peripheral blood, obtained in the third trimester of pregnancy. The receptors shown here come from a female donor in good health, enrolled as a control in a pregnancy study.

This clone was picked up a small number of times. The chain uses TRBV18 and TRBJ1-1; D is undetermined. V was clipped by 3 bases and J by 5 bases, with 10 bases between them. Germline CDR1 and CDR2: KGHSH and LQKENI. This CDR3 spans 13 amino acids. CDR3 region: CASSPFPITEAFF. CDR3 bases: TGTGCCAGCTCACCGTTTCCAATTACTGAAGCTTTCTTT.

This clone was recorded once. The gene calls are TRBV30 and TRBJ2-7, with TRBD1 identical over 8 bases. V was clipped by 1 base and J by 6 bases; unmatched bases: 5. Germline CDR1 reads GTSNPN; CDR2 reads SVGIG (reference sequence). The CDR3 sequence is 13 residues long. CDR3 sequence reads: CAWSGDRSPEQYF. CDR3 in DNA: TGTGCCTGGAGTGGGGACAGGAGCCCCGAGCAGTACTTC.

V usage is TRBV19 and J usage is TRBJ2-2; 7 bases map to TRBD1. V shed 10 bases and J 2 bases; nucleotides not matched to a gene: 4. CDR3 length: 13 amino acids. Germline V gene data show CDR1 as LNHDA and CDR2 as SQIVND (reference sequence). The chain's CDR3 is CATGTANTGELFF. The CDR3, as DNA: TGTGCCACCGGGACAGCTAACACCGGGGAGCTGTTTTTT. Full variable domain (remainder filled in from reference TRBV19 and TRBJ2-2): DGGITQSPKYLFRKEGQNVTLSCEQNLNHDAMYWYRQDPGQGLRLIYYSQIVNDFQKGDIAEGYSVSREKKESFPLTVTSAQKNPTAFYLCATGTANTGELFFGEGSRLTVL.

V and J are TRBV7-6 and TRBJ2-5; 11 nucleotides match TRBD2. In germline, CDR1 is SGHVS, CDR2 FNYEAQ. The CDR3 sequence is 15 residues long. V lost 8 bases to trimming and J lost 0 bases; unmatched junction nucleotides: 5. CDR3 amino acids: CASLLAGGYQETQYF. CDR3 coding DNA: TGTGCCAGCCTTCTAGCGGGGGGCTACCAAGAGACCCAGTACTTC.

The J gene is TRBJ1-5, the V gene TRBV7-8; TRBD1 might be the D (5 bases). V lost 1 base and J lost 12, with 16 bases in between. The CDR3 extends over 14 amino acids. Germline V gene data show CDR1 as SGHVS and CDR2 as FQNEAQ. The CDR3 DNA sequence: TGTGCCAGCAGCTTAGATGTCGTCCAACAGGTCCAGCATTTT. The encoded protein is CASSLDVVQQVQHF.

About this clone itself: The junction departs from germline at one end; a sequencing error may be responsible. The chain combines TRBV7-9 with TRBJ2-7; 9 nucleotides agree with TRBD2. Germline CDR1 and CDR2: SEHNR and FQNEAQ (reference sequence). This CDR3 spans 14 amino acids. CDR3 residues: CANSLTRGGYEQYF. The CDR3 region has the DNA TGTGCCAACAGCTTAACGCGGGGGGGGTACGAGCAGTACTTC.

The CDR3 spells CASTMTGDSTDTQYF. In DNA, the CDR3 is TGTGCCAGCACCATGACAGGGGATAGCACAGATACGCAGTATTTT. The chain combines TRBV27 with TRBJ2-3; 8 nucleotides agree with TRBD1. V lost 7 bases to trimming and J lost 0 bases; unmatched junction nucleotides: 6. This CDR3 is built from 15 residues. Germline-derived CDR1 and CDR2 are MNHEY and SMNVEV (reference sequence).

The CDR3 DNA sequence: TGTGCCAGCCGCTCCTTACTGAGCTCCTACAATGAGCAGTTCTTC. It specifies CASRSLLSSYNEQFF. The chain links TRBV27 to TRBJ2-1; D is undetermined. CDR3 length: 15 residues. V dropped 8 bases and J dropped 0 bases, with 14 bases sitting between them. Germline V gene sequence: CDR1 MNHEY, CDR2 SMNVEV (reference sequence).

The chain is built from TRBV19 and TRBJ1-2; 11 bases agree with TRBD1. After removal of 5 bases from V and 4 bases from J, the junction contained 6 bases not matched to a gene. CDR1 is LNHDA, CDR2 SQIVND, per germline (reference sequence). The CDR3 loop spans 15 amino acids. CDR3 DNA: TGTGCCAGTAGTGCCCGGACAGGGGGCCTCTATGGCTACACCTTC. Its translation is CASSARTGGLYGYTF.

The genes are TRBV7-2 and TRBJ2-3, with TRBD2 identical over 9 bases. The CDR3 contains 19 residues. The V gene end was trimmed by 2 bases and the J gene end by 2 bases; junction bases not matched to a gene: 14. Germline V CDR1 and CDR2: SGHTA, FQGNSA. CDR3 DNA sequence: TGTGCCAGCAGCTTATCTTTTCGCTTCGGCGGGAGGGCCACAGATACGCAGTATTTT. Protein sequence: CASSLSFRFGGRATDTQYF.

This clone was observed a handful of times. The J gene is TRBJ1-1, the V gene TRBV7-9; 11 nucleotides align to TRBD1. V was pared by 7 bases and J by 6 bases, with 10 bases of the junction left unmatched. The CDR3 length is 15 residues. CDR1 SEHNR and CDR2 FQNEAQ come from the germline V gene (reference sequence). The CDR3 sequence: CASTGQGAVSAEAFF. DNA of the CDR3: TGTGCCAGCACCGGACAGGGGGCGGTCTCTGCTGAAGCTTTCTTT.

The chain carries TRBV5-5 and TRBJ2-5; 8 nucleotides agree with TRBD2. The junction had 6 bases not matched to a gene; V was cut back by 2 bases and J by 0 bases. CDR1 SGHKS and CDR2 YYEKEE come from the germline V gene (reference sequence). This CDR3 comprises 16 residues. CDR3 in DNA: TGTGCCAGCAGCTTTTCCCAGCGGGGGTACCAAGAGACCCAGTACTTC. This encodes CASSFSQRGYQETQYF.

The genes are TRBV18 and TRBJ1-2; 7 bases fit TRBD1. The CDR3 length is 15 residues. Per the germline V gene, CDR1 is KGHSH and CDR2 is LQKENI. V lost 3 bases and J lost 3; bases outside the gene matches: 7. This chain's CDR3 is CASSPLPTGDYGYTF. CDR3 DNA sequence: TGTGCCAGCTCACCGCTGCCCACAGGGGACTATGGCTACACCTTC.

The rearrangement joins TRBV11-2 to TRBJ2-7; D is possibly TRBD1 (5 bases). The CDR3 extends over 13 amino acids. Per the germline V gene, CDR1 is SGHAT and CDR2 is FQNNGV. V shed 4 bases and J shed 3 bases, with 10 bases lying between them. The CDR3, as DNA: TGTGCCAGCAGCTCCCACCAGGGCTACGAGCAGTACTTC. Its translation is CASSSHQGYEQYF.

The CDR3 DNA reads TGTGCCAGCAGGAAGGGACTAGCGAGCTACGAGCAGTACTTC. This encodes CASRKGLASYEQYF. V and J are TRBV6-5 and TRBJ2-7; 10 bases align to TRBD2. Germline lookup yields CDR1 MNHEY and CDR2 SVGAGI. The CDR3 has 14 amino acids. Trimming cost V 6 bases and J 3 bases; bases outside gene matches: 5.

CDR3 DNA: TGTGCCAGCAGTGAACTGACCGGGGAAGGAAGCTACACCTTC. The encoded protein is CASSELTGEGSYTF. The genes are TRBV6-1 and TRBJ1-2; D gene uncertain. V was pared by 2 bases and J by 9 bases, with 16 bases between. Germline V gene lookup returns CDR1 MNHNS and CDR2 SASEGT. This CDR3 comprises 14 residues.

The chain recombines TRBV2 with TRBJ1-5; D may be TRBD1 (6 bases). The CDR3 is made up of 15 amino acids. The germline V and J ends were trimmed by 5 bases and 0 bases, with 11 bases remaining between them. Germline assignment: CDR1 SNHLY and CDR2 FYNNEI. CDR3 DNA: TGTGCCAGCAGTTCGGGACACCCTAGCAATCAGCCCCAGCATTTT. This translates into CASSSGHPSNQPQHF.

The chain employs TRBV5-6 and TRBJ2-1, with D possibly TRBD1 on 5 matching bases. The CDR3 extends over 13 amino acids. Trimming took off 4 bases at V and 6 bases at J, with 11 bases between the two ends. Germline CDR1 SGHDT, CDR2 YYEEEE. This CDR3 reads CASSPVGANEQFF. The CDR3 nucleotides read TGTGCCAGCAGCCCTGTTGGGGCCAATGAGCAGTTCTTC.

The V gene is TRBV28, the J gene TRBJ1-4; 8 bases fit TRBD1. The CDR3 is 13 residues long. Germline V gives CDR1 MDHEN, CDR2 SYDVKM. Trimming at V came to 6 bases and at J to 8 bases, leaving 5 bases not matched to a gene. The CDR3 here is CASRDREGEKLFF. The CDR3 DNA reads TGTGCCAGCAGGGACAGGGAAGGCGAAAAACTGTTTTTT.

The rearrangement joins TRBV30 to TRBJ2-7; a possible D gene is TRBD1 (6 bases). The CDR3 covers 12 residues. The germline V gene encodes CDR1 GTSNPN and CDR2 SVGIG (reference sequence). Trimming cost V 4 bases and J 4 bases, with 11 bases left between them. In DNA form, the CDR3 reads TGTGCCTGGAACTTCAGGGGTTACGAGCAGTACTTC. It yields the protein CAWNFRGYEQYF.

The chain employs TRBV27 and TRBJ1-6; no clear D gene. V was cut by 4 bases and J by 0 bases, with 4 bases left in between. Germline CDR1 is MNHEY and CDR2 is SMNVEV (reference sequence). There are 14 residues in the CDR3. The CDR3 region has the DNA TGTGCCAGCAGTTGGAGCTCCTATAATTCACCCCTCCACTTT. Translating it yields CASSWSSYNSPLHF.

This clone is a singleton in its sample. The rearrangement joins TRBV10-3 to TRBJ1-1; D perhaps matches TRBD1 (6 bases). This CDR3 is 13 amino acids long. Germline CDR1 and CDR2: ENHRY and SYGVKD. V was clipped by 10 bases and J by 0 bases, with 12 bases between them. CDR3 nucleotides: TGTGCCACTAACGGACAGCTGAACACTGAAGCTTTCTTT. Amino acids: CATNGQLNTEAFF.

This chain links TRBV25-1 with TRBJ2-1, with 8 bases identical to TRBD1. Germline assignment: CDR1 MGHDK and CDR2 SYGVNS. With V trimmed by 4 bases and J by 3 bases, 2 bases remained unmatched. The CDR3 has 14 amino acids. The CDR3 here is CASSVTGGYNEQFF. In nucleotides, the CDR3 is TGTGCCAGCAGTGTCACAGGGGGCTACAATGAGCAGTTCTTC.

The genes are TRBV6-5 and TRBJ1-1, with 10 nucleotides matching TRBD1. This CDR3 region has 16 residues. V was pared by 0 bases and J by 3 bases, with 4 bases of the junction left unmatched. Per the germline V gene, CDR1 is MNHEY and CDR2 is SVGAGI. The CDR3 reads CASSYSTGGEDTEAFF. The CDR3 nucleotides are TGTGCCAGCAGTTACTCGACAGGGGGCGAGGACACTGAAGCTTTCTTT.